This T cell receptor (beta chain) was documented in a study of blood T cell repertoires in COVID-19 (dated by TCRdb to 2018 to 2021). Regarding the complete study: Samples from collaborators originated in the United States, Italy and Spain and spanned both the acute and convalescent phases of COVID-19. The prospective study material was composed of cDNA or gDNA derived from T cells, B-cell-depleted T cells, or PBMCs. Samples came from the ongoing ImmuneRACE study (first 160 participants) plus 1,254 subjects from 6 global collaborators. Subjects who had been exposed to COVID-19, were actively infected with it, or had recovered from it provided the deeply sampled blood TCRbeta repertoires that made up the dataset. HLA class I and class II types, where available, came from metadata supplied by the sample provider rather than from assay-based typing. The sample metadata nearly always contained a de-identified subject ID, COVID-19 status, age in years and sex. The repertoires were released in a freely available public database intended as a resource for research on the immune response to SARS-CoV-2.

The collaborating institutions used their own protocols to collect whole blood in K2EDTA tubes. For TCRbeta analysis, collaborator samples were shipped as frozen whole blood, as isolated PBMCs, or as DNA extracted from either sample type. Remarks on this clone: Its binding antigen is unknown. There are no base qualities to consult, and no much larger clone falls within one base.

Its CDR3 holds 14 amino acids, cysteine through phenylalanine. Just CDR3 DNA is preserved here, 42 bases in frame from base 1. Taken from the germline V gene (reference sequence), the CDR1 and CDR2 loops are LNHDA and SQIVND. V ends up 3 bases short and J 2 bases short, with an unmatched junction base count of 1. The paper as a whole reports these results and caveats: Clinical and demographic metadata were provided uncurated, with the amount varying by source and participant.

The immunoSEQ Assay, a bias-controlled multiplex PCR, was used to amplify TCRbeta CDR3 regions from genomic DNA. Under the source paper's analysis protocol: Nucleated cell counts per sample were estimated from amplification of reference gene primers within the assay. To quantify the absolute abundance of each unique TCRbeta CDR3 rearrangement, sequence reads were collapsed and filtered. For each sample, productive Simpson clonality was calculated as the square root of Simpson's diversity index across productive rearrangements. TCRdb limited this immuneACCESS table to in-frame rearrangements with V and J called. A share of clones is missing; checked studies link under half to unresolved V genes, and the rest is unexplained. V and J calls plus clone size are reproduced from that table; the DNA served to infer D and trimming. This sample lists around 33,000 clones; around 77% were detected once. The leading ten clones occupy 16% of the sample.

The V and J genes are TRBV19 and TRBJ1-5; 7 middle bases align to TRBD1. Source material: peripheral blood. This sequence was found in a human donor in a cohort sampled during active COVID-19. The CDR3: CASSMGTGNQPQHF. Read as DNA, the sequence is TGTGCCAGTAGTATGGGGACAGGCAATCAGCCCCAGCATTTT.